Below are 18 T cell receptor beta chains sequenced from a single sample in a study of T cell changes during pregnancy in multiple sclerosis. Assay: immunoSEQ multiplex PCR; the TCRdb copy retains only in-frame clones and omits some. The sample consists of tens of thousands of clones, less than 95% of them appearing once. The sample here was CD4+ T cells from peripheral blood mononuclear cells, taken in the third trimester of pregnancy. The receptors were sampled from a female donor in good health, enrolled as a control in a pregnancy study.

The genes are TRBV19 and TRBJ1-5; D may be TRBD1 (6 bases). Trimming cost V 1 base and J 1 base, with 14 bases left between them. Germline CDR1 and CDR2: LNHDA and SQIVND (reference sequence). This CDR3 spans 17 amino acids. Written as DNA, the CDR3 is TGTGCCAGTAGTATAGTCCCCTTCGGACAGAGCAATCAGCCCCAGCATTTT. Translated: CASSIVPFGQSNQPQHF.

This chain links TRBV6-5 with TRBJ1-5; D unresolved. The CDR3 contains 14 residues. CDR1 is MNHEY and CDR2 is SVGAGI in the germline V gene. V was pared by 6 bases and J by 1 base, with 10 bases between. The CDR3 DNA reads as TGTGCCAGCAGCCCTCCGGGGAGCAATCAGCCCCAGCATTTT. Amino acids: CASSPPGSNQPQHF.

The chain has TRBV9 and TRBJ1-1; D gene ambiguous. Per the germline V gene, CDR1 is SGDLS and CDR2 is YYNGEE. The CDR3 is 13 residues long. V lost 4 bases and J lost 5, with 12 bases in between. The CDR3 sequence: CASSRTGGTEAFF. In DNA, the CDR3 is TGTGCCAGCAGCCGGACCGGCGGGACTGAAGCTTTCTTT.

The chain uses TRBV10-1 and TRBJ1-5, with D perhaps matching TRBD1 (6 bases). Germline values: CDR1 WNHNN, CDR2 SYGVQD (reference sequence). Between the trimmed V and J ends, which lost 6 bases and 8 bases, there was a span of 17 bases. The CDR3 extends over 14 amino acids. The CDR3 sequence is CASSSGTPGEPQHF. In nucleotides, the CDR3 is TGCGCCAGCAGCTCCGGGACGCCAGGGGAGCCCCAGCATTTT.

CDR3 nucleotide sequence: TGTGCCAGCAGTTCTGCAGGGTCCCTTAATGGCTACACCTTC. Translated, it gives CASSSAGSLNGYTF. The J gene is TRBJ1-2, the V gene TRBV6-6; D is perhaps TRBD1 (5 bases). Germline V lookup: CDR1 MNHNY, CDR2 SVGAGI (reference sequence). This CDR3 is 14 amino acids long. Trimming cost V 4 bases and J 6 bases, with 15 bases left between them.

The chain combines TRBV30 with TRBJ1-5, with TRBD1 matching over 7 bases. J was trimmed by 7 bases and V by 4 bases; bases with no gene match: 10. This CDR3 region has 14 residues. Germline CDR1 GTSNPN, CDR2 SVGIG (reference sequence). DNA of the CDR3: TGTGCCTGGACCTCGACAGGGCTCGGACAGCCCCAGCATTTT. Protein sequence: CAWTSTGLGQPQHF. Filled out from reference TRBV30 and TRBJ1-5, the complete variable domain reads SQTIHQWPATLVQPVGSPLSLECTVEGTSNPNLYWYRQAAGRGLQLLFYSVGIGQISSEVPQNLSASRPQDRQFILSSKKLLLSDSGFYLCAWTSTGLGQPQHFGDGTRLSIL.

V gene TRBV6-1 combines with J gene TRBJ2-5; no clear D gene. CDR3 length: 11 residues. With 8 bases removed from V and 3 bases from J, the gap between germline ends came to 7 bases. From germline, CDR1 is MNHNS and CDR2 SASEGT. Here the CDR3 DNA reads TGTGCCAGCTCGGTGGAAGAGACCCAGTACTTC. This gives the protein CASSVEETQYF.

V is TRBV4-1 and J is TRBJ2-5; 9 nucleotides match TRBD2. CDR3 length: 14 residues. The ends lost 6 bases at V and 2 bases at J; junction bases unmatched: 4. Germline V gene lookup returns CDR1 MGHRA and CDR2 YSYEKL. CDR3 nucleotides: TGCGCCAGCAGTGCGGGAGGGTGGCAAGAGACCCAGTACTTC. Translated, it gives CASSAGGWQETQYF.

The rearrangement links TRBV19 to TRBJ2-4; TRBD1 aligns across 7 bases. The ends lost 4 bases at V and 0 bases at J; junction bases unmatched: 9. Germline V gene data show CDR1 as LNHDA and CDR2 as SQIVND (reference sequence). The CDR3 has 17 residues. The DNA of the CDR3 is TGTGCCAGTAGTACCACTTGGGACAGCTTAGCCAAAAACATTCAGTACTTC. Translating it yields CASSTTWDSLAKNIQYF.

The chain employs TRBV5-6 and TRBJ2-7, with 10 positions matching TRBD1. The CDR3 runs to 17 residues. The germline V gene encodes CDR1 SGHDT and CDR2 YYEEEE. The V and J ends lost 3 bases and 4 bases, in that order; junction bases with no gene match: 13. The CDR3 nucleotides read TGTGCCAGCAGCTCCATGGACAGGGGGTATATTTTATACGAGCAGTACTTC. Translation gives CASSSMDRGYILYEQYF.

The V gene is TRBV29-1, the J gene TRBJ2-2; possibly TRBD2 for D (6 bases). The V gene's germline CDR1 is SQVTM and CDR2 ANQGSEA. V was trimmed by 3 bases and J by 3 bases, leaving 11 bases between them. This CDR3 is built from 14 residues. The CDR3 region has the DNA TGCAGCGTTGATTTGGGGGGTTACACCGGGGAGCTGTTTTTT. Encoded protein: CSVDLGGYTGELFF.

The V gene is TRBV9, the J gene TRBJ1-1; D uncertain. Germline CDR1 is SGDLS and CDR2 is YYNGEE. This CDR3 is built from 13 residues. Trimming took 3 bases from V and 0 from J, leaving 6 bases between them. The CDR3 coding sequence is TGTGCCAGCAGCGCCCCAGTGAACACTGAAGCTTTCTTT. Amino acid sequence: CASSAPVNTEAFF.

The chain links TRBV6-6 to TRBJ2-3, with a possible D match to TRBD1 (6 bases). V was shortened by 10 bases and J by 4 bases, with 24 bases between the two germline ends. Germline CDR1 is MNHNY and CDR2 is SVGAGI (reference sequence). The CDR3 covers 16 residues. Written as DNA, the CDR3 is TGTGCCACCCGACCCAATACAGGGAGAAGGGCAGATACGCAGTATTTT. Translating it yields CATRPNTGRRADTQYF.

The chain uses TRBV25-1 and TRBJ1-6; 7 bases agree with TRBD1. The junction had 3 bases not matched to a gene; V was cut back by 6 bases and J by 7 bases. The germline V gene encodes CDR1 MGHDK and CDR2 SYGVNS. The CDR3 extends over 13 amino acids. CDR3 nucleotide sequence: TGTGCCAGCAGCGGGACAGCCAATTCACCCCTCCACTTT. This codes for CASSGTANSPLHF.

The chain carries TRBV7-2 and TRBJ2-5; D may be TRBD1 (5 bases). The J call may be mistaken, given a closer DNA end match to TRBJ2-7. CDR3 length: 12 residues. Germline V gives CDR1 SGHTA, CDR2 FQGNSA. Written as DNA, the CDR3 is TGTGCCAGCAGCTGGCAGGGCTACGAGCAGTACTTC. The encoded protein is CASSWQGYEQYF.

This chain links TRBV5-4 with TRBJ2-2, with 10 bases lining up with TRBD2. Germline CDR1 SGHNT, CDR2 YYREEE (reference sequence). The CDR3 is made up of 16 amino acids. Trimming cost V 4 bases and J 5 bases; bases outside gene matches: 8. CDR3 protein: CASSVPAGGPTGELFF. The CDR3 coding sequence is TGTGCCAGCAGCGTGCCAGCGGGAGGGCCGACCGGGGAGCTGTTTTTT.

The chain couples TRBV5-5 to TRBJ1-2; D is unclear. Trimming removed 0 bases at V and 2 bases at J, with 8 bases between. The CDR3 is made up of 14 amino acids. Looked up from germline, CDR1 is SGHKS and CDR2 is YYEKEE (reference sequence). The CDR3 DNA is TGTGCCAGCAGCTTGGAATACGGGAACTATGGCTACACCTTC. It yields the protein CASSLEYGNYGYTF. The entire variable domain, with the rest obtained from reference TRBV5-5 and TRBJ1-2, is as follows: DAGVTQSPTHLIKTRGQQVTLRCSPISGHKSVSWYQQVLGQGPQFIFQYYEKEERGRGNFPDRFSARQFPNYSSELNVNALLLGDSALYLCASSLEYGNYGYTFGSGTRLTVV.

This chain joins TRBV10-1 and TRBJ2-3; 9 positions match TRBD2. Per the germline V gene, CDR1 is WNHNN and CDR2 is SYGVQD (reference sequence). V was pared by 3 bases and J by 0 bases, with 10 bases of the junction left unmatched. The CDR3 runs to 18 residues. CDR3 sequence (DNA): TGCGCCAGCAGTGAAACCCGACGAACTAGCGGGAGCACAGATACGCAGTATTTT. Protein sequence: CASSETRRTSGSTDTQYF.